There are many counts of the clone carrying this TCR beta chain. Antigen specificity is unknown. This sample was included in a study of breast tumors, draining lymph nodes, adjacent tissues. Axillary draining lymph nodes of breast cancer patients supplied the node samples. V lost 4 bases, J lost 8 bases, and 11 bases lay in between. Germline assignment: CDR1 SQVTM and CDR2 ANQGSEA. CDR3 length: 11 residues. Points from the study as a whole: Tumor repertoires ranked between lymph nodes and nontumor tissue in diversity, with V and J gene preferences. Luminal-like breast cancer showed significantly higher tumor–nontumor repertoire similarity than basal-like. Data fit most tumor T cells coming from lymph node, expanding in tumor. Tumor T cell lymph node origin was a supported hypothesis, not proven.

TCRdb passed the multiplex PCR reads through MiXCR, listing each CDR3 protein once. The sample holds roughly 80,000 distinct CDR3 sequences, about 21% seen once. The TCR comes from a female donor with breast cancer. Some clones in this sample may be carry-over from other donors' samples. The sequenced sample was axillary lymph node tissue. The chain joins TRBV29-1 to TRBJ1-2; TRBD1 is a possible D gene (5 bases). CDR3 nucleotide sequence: TGCAGCGTTGTGCGGGGGGAAGGCTACACCTTC. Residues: CSVVRGEGYTF. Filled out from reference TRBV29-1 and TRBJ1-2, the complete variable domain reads SAVISQKPSRDICQRGTSLTIQCQVDSQVTMMFWYRQQPGQSLTLIATANQGSEATYESGFVIDKFPISRPNLTFSTLTVSNMSPEDSSIYLCSVVRGEGYTFGSGTRLTVV.